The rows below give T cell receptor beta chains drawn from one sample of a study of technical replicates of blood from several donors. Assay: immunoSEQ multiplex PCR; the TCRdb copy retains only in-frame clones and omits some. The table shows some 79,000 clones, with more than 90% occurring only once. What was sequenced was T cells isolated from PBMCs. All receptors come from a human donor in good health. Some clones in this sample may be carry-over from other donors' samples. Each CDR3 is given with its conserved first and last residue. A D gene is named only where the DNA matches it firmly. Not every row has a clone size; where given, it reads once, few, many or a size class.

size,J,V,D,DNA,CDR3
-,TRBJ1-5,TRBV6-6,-,TGTGCCAGCAGTTCCCTGGCAGGGGCGACCAATCAGCCCCAGCATTTT,CASSSLAGATNQPQHF
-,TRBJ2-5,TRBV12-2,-,TGTGCAAGTCGCTATGCCGGGACAGGGGGGCAAGAGACCCAGTACTTC,CASRYAGTGGQETQYF
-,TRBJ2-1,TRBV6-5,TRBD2,TGTGCCAGCAGGGGACTAGCGGGAGTCCATGAGCAGTTCTTC,CASRGLAGVHEQFF
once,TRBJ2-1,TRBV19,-,TGTGCCAGTAGTGCCCAGGGCACTTACAATGAGCAGTTCTTC,CASSAQGTYNEQFF
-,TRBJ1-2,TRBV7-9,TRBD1,TGTGCCAGCAGCTCCGATGGGGACAGGGTGCGGGGCTACACCTTC,CASSSDGDRVRGYTF
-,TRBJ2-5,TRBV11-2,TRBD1,TGTGCCAGCAAGGCCCAGACAGGGTCGGAGACCCAGTACTTC,CASKAQTGSETQYF
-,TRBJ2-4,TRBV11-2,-,TGTGCCAGCAAGGAGGGCAAAAACATTCAGTACTTC,CASKEGKNIQYF
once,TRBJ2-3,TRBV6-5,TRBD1,TGTGCCAGCACCCGGGGACAGGGGTTCGCAGATACGCAGTATTTT,CASTRGQGFADTQYF
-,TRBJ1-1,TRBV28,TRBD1,TGTGCCAGCAGTTCGGGACAGGGGGGGAACACTGAAGCTTTCTTT,CASSSGQGGNTEAFF
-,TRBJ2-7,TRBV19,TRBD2,TGTGCCAGTAGTATAATTGCGGGAGGGCCGGACGAGCAGTACTTC,CASSIIAGGPDEQYF
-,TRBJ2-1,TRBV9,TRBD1,TGTGCCAGCAGCGTAGCAGGGGGCGCTGAGCAGTTCTTC,CASSVAGGAEQFF
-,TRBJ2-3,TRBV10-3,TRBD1,TGTGCCATCAGTGACGACCCGGGGGACAGGGGTTTT,CAISDDPGDRGF
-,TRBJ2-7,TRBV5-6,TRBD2,TGTGCCAGCAGCTTGTTGGTGACTAGCGGGAGGGGTCCTGTTGGCGAGCAGTACTTC,CASSLLVTSGRGPVGEQYF
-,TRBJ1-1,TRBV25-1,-,TGTGCCAGCACTGAGGGGGGGTTAACTGAAGCTTTCTTT,CASTEGGLTEAFF
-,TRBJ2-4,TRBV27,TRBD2,TGTGCCAGCAGTTTAGCGGGAGAGGGGGCCAAAAACATTCAGTACTTC,CASSLAGEGAKNIQYF
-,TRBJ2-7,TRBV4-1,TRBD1,TGCGCCAGCAGCCTCAGGACCGGGACAGTCTTCCACGAGCAGTACTTC,CASSLRTGTVFHEQYF
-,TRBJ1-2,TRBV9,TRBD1,TGTGCCAGCAGCGGGTTGACAGGGGAACACTATGGCTACACCTTC,CASSGLTGEHYGYTF
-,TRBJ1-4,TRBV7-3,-,TGTGCCAGCAGCCTCGGGGGTGAAAAACTGTTTTTT,CASSLGGEKLFF
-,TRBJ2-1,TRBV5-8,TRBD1,TGTGCCAGCAGATCCGGACAGGGGTTGTGGAATGAGCAGTTCTTC,CASRSGQGLWNEQFF
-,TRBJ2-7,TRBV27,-,TGTGCCAGCAGTTTCGCTAGCCGGGCCTACGAGCAGTACTTC,CASSFASRAYEQYF
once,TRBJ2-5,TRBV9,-,TGTGCCAGCAGCGTAGGGGTTAGCGGACTGCAAGAGACCCAGTACTTC,CASSVGVSGLQETQYF
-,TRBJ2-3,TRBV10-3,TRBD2,TGTGCCATCAGTTTAGCGGGAGTAGATACGCAGTATTTT,CAISLAGVDTQYF
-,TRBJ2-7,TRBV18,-,TGTGCCAGCTCACCACCGGTGGTCAGGGGACACGAGCAGTACTTC,CASSPPVVRGHEQYF
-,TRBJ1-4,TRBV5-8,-,TGTGCCAGCAGCTTGGTACAGCTAAATGAAAAACTGTTTTTT,CASSLVQLNEKLFF
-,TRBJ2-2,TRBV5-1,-,TGCGCCAGCAGCTTGCTGGGGGGGAACACCGGGGAGCTGTTTTTT,CASSLLGGNTGELFF
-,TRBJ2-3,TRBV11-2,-,TGTGCCAGCAGCTCAGGCGGGTTTGGGGTCTACACAGATACGCAGTATTTT,CASSSGGFGVYTDTQYF
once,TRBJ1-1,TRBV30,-,TGTGCCTGGAGTGTCCAGGAGAACACTGAAGCTTTCTTT,CAWSVQENTEAFF
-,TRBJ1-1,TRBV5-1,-,TGCGCCAGCAGCTTGGAAGTGGCCACTGAAGCTTTCTTT,CASSLEVATEAFF
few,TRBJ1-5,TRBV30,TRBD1,TGTGCCTGGAGTACCACAGGGGCTCAGCCCCAGCATTTT,CAWSTTGAQPQHF
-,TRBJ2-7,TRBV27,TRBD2,TGTGCCAGCAGTCTTAGACTAGCGGGAGCTTTAGAGCAGTACTTC,CASSLRLAGALEQYF
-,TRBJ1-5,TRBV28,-,TGTGCCAGCAGTACCCGGACGGGAATGGAGCCCCAGCATTTT,CASSTRTGMEPQHF
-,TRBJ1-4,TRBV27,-,TGTGCCAGCATTCCCGGAGGGCCTCCCCTGTTTTTT,CASIPGGPPLFF
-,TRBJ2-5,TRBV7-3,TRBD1,TGTGCCAGCAGCCCCGTAGGACAGGGACAAGAGACCCAGTACTTC,CASSPVGQGQETQYF
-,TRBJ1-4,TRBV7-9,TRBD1,TGTGCCAGCAGCAGAGGACAGGGAGGAGAAAAACTGTTTTTT,CASSRGQGGEKLFF
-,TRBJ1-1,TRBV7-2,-,TGTGCCAGCAGCTCGGGCAGGGCCACTGAAGCTTTCTTT,CASSSGRATEAFF
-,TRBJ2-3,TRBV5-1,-,TGCGCCAGCAGCTTTCAGGGGTCGATCACAGATACGCAGTATTTT,CASSFQGSITDTQYF
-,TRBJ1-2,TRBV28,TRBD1,TGTGCCAGCAGTTCCGAGGACAGGGAGGCCTCAAACTATGGCTACACCTTC,CASSSEDREASNYGYTF
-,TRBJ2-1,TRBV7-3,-,TGTGCCAGCAGCTCAATAGACTCGCCCAATGAGCAGTTCTTC,CASSSIDSPNEQFF
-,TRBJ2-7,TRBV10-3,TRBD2,TGTGCCATGGGGGAGGGAACCGACGAGCAGTACTTC,CAMGEGTDEQYF
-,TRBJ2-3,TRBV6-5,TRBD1,TGTGCCAGCAGTTCCCGGTACAGGGGGGTAGATACGCAGTATTTT,CASSSRYRGVDTQYF
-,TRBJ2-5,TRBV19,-,TGTGCCACCCAACCCCGCGGGGTCGGAGAGACCCAGTACTTC,CATQPRGVGETQYF
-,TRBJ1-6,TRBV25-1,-,TGTGCCAGCAGCACCGGGACAAATAATTCACCCCTCCACTTT,CASSTGTNNSPLHF
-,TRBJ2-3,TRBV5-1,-,TGCGCCAGCAGCTTGGGGAGTCCAGATACGCAGTATTTT,CASSLGSPDTQYF
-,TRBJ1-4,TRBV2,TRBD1,TGTGCCAGCAGTATCACAGGGGGCTATGAAAAACTGTTTTTT,CASSITGGYEKLFF
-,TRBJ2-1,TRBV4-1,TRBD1,TGCGCCAGCAGACTAACCGGGACAGGGTGGAATGAGCAGTTCTTC,CASRLTGTGWNEQFF
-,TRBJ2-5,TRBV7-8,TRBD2,TGTGCCAGCAGCTTACTGGCGGGAGGAACCGAGGAGACCCAGTACTTC,CASSLLAGGTEETQYF
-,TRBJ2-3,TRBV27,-,TGTGCCAGCAGTATGTACCTAGGGGGTGTTGGCACAGATACGCAGTATTTT,CASSMYLGGVGTDTQYF
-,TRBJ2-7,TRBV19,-,TGTGCCAGTAGTACTACTCTCGGGGGGCCGAGCGAGCAGTACTTC,CASSTTLGGPSEQYF
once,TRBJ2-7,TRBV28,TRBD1,TGTGCCAGTGGACAGGCCCCCTACGAGCAGTACTTC,CASGQAPYEQYF
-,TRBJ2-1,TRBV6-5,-,TGTGCCAGCAGTTACGGACTATACAATGAGCAGTTCTTC,CASSYGLYNEQFF
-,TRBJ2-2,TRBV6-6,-,TGTGCCAGCAGTTCTAGCGCCAGAGGGGAGCTGTTTTTT,CASSSSARGELFF
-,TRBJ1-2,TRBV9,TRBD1,TGTGCCAGCAGCGCGGACAGGCTCCTCTATGGCTACACCTTC,CASSADRLLYGYTF